The 22 T cell receptor beta chains below were found in one sample sequenced in a study of blood T cell repertoires in COVID-19. Sequencing used immunoSEQ multiplex PCR; TCRdb keeps in-frame clones, though not all of them. Of approximately 280,000 clones in the sample, roughly 84% were seen once. Specimen: peripheral blood. These receptors originate from a human donor with COVID-19, enrolled during active disease. The donor label of this sample is uncertain.

The chain links TRBV19 to TRBJ1-5; TRBD1 agrees at 7 bases. The V gene end was trimmed by 3 bases and the J gene end by 3 bases; junction bases not matched to a gene: 5. The V gene's germline CDR1 is LNHDA and CDR2 SQIVND (reference sequence). CDR3 length equals 15 residues. DNA for the CDR3: TGTGCCAGTAGTATGGGACAGTTCCTCAATCAGCCCCAGCATTTT. Its protein is CASSMGQFLNQPQHF.

V usage is TRBV4-1 and J usage is TRBJ1-3; D is ambiguous. Germline V CDR1 and CDR2: MGHRA, YSYEKL. CDR3 length: 15 amino acids. V gave up 3 bases and J gave up 0 bases, with 9 bases separating them. CDR3 sequence: CASSQFMSSGNTIYF. CDR3 DNA sequence: TGCGCCAGCAGCCAGTTTATGAGCTCTGGAAACACCATATATTTT.

The V call is TRBV2, the J call TRBJ1-1; 10 bases fit TRBD1. V was pared by 10 bases and J by 5 bases, with 7 bases of the junction left unmatched. In germline, CDR1 is SNHLY, CDR2 FYNNEI. The CDR3 consists of 13 residues. CDR3 sequence reads: CATATGGGTEAFF. Here the CDR3 DNA reads TGTGCCACCGCGACAGGGGGCGGGACTGAAGCTTTCTTT.

The CDR3 spells CASSKTGTNTGELFF. The CDR3 DNA follows: TGTGCCAGCAGCAAGACAGGGACCAACACCGGGGAGCTGTTTTTT. The chain is built from TRBV7-8 and TRBJ2-2, with 7 bases fitting TRBD1. There are 15 residues in the CDR3. Per germline, CDR1 SGHVS and CDR2 FQNEAQ. V lost 5 bases, J lost 2 bases, and 5 bases stayed unmatched. The whole variable domain, filled in from reference TRBV7-8 and TRBJ2-2, reads GAGVSQSPRYKVAKRGQDVALRCDPISGHVSLFWYQQALGQGPEFLTYFQNEAQLDKSGLPSDRFFAERPEGSVSTLKIQRTQQEDSAVYLCASSKTGTNTGELFFGEGSRLTVL.

A few counts support this clone. This chain uses TRBV30 with TRBJ2-7; 9 nucleotides match TRBD2. V trimming: 1 base; J trimming: 7 bases; junction bases outside the gene matches: 5. The CDR3 spans 13 residues. Germline V gene data show CDR1 as GTSNPN and CDR2 as SVGIG (reference sequence). In nucleotides, the CDR3 is TGTGCCTGGAGTGGCGGGAGGGCCGGGGAGCAGTACTTC. It yields the protein CAWSGGRAGEQYF.

The chain employs TRBV7-2 and TRBJ1-3, with D maybe TRBD1 (6 bases). The V end lost 2 bases, the J end lost 1 base, and 15 bases lay between the germline ends. CDR1 SGHTA and CDR2 FQGNSA come from the germline V gene. The CDR3 extends over 17 amino acids. DNA of the CDR3: TGTGCCAGCAGCTTAAGTACGGCGGGGGCGTCTGGAAACACCATATATTTT. It codes for CASSLSTAGASGNTIYF. Looking up the rest from reference TRBV7-2 and TRBJ1-3 gives the full variable domain: GAGVSQSPSNKVTEKGKDVELRCDPISGHTALYWYRQSLGQGLEFLIYFQGNSAPDKSGLPSDRFSAERTGGSVSTLTIQRTQQEDSAVYLCASSLSTAGASGNTIYFGEGSWLTVV.

The J gene is TRBJ2-1, the V gene TRBV19, with 11 bases matching TRBD2. The ends lost 8 bases at V and 6 bases at J; junction bases unmatched: 9. In germline, CDR1 is LNHDA, CDR2 SQIVND (reference sequence). This CDR3 region has 15 residues. The CDR3 spells CASLGPGLAANEQFF. The CDR3 coding sequence is TGTGCCAGTTTAGGACCGGGACTAGCGGCCAATGAGCAGTTCTTC.

The rearrangement uses TRBV11-3 and TRBJ1-2; D not resolved. The V gene lost 3 bases and the J gene lost 8 bases, with 13 bases spanning the gap. The CDR3 runs 13 residues. CDR1 SGHNT and CDR2 YENEEA come from the germline V gene. The CDR3 DNA sequence: TGTGCCAGCAGCTTCGTAGGAGGCGGCGGCTACACCTTC. Its translation: CASSFVGGGGYTF.

The chain has TRBV28 and TRBJ2-7; 7 nucleotides align to TRBD1. The germline V gene encodes CDR1 MDHEN and CDR2 SYDVKM. V lost 6 bases to trimming and J lost 5 bases; unmatched junction nucleotides: 4. This CDR3 is 12 amino acids long. The CDR3, as DNA: TGTGCCAGCAGGGGACAGATCAACGAGCAGTACTTC. Translation: CASRGQINEQYF. The whole variable domain, filled in from reference TRBV28 and TRBJ2-7, reads DVKVTQSSRYLVKRTGEKVFLECVQDMDHENMFWYRQDPGLGLRLIYFSYDVKMKEKGDIPEGYSVSREKKERFSLILESASTNQTSMYLCASRGQINEQYFGPGTRLTVT.

The chain carries TRBV28 and TRBJ2-2, with D maybe TRBD1 (5 bases). There are 15 residues in the CDR3. Germline CDR1 reads MDHEN; CDR2 reads SYDVKM. V gave up 3 bases and J gave up 4 bases, with 12 bases separating them. CDR3 sequence: CASSFSRQSTGELFF. For the CDR3, the DNA is TGTGCCAGCAGTTTTTCCCGACAGTCCACCGGGGAGCTGTTTTTT.

The chain has TRBV10-3 and TRBJ1-2, with D possibly being TRBD1 (6 bases). This CDR3 comprises 14 residues. The ends were cut back, 2 bases at V and 4 bases at J, with 11 bases in the middle. Germline V gene data show CDR1 as ENHRY and CDR2 as SYGVKD. For the CDR3, the DNA is TGTGCCATCAGTGAGCCCGGGACATTCTATGGCTACACCTTC. Translating gives CAISEPGTFYGYTF.

This clone was observed once. This chain links TRBV5-1 with TRBJ2-7; D might be TRBD2 (7 bases). V lost 0 bases to trimming and J lost 2 bases, with 12 bases between them. Germline-derived CDR1 and CDR2 are SGHRS and YFSETQ. This CDR3 contains 15 residues. The CDR3 spells CASSLEGGIPYEQYF. The CDR3 DNA follows: TGCGCCAGCAGCTTGGAGGGGGGGATCCCCTACGAGCAGTACTTC.

The chain recombines TRBV28 with TRBJ2-1, with TRBD2 matching over 9 bases. CDR3 length: 18 residues. From germline, CDR1 is MDHEN and CDR2 SYDVKM. Trimming at V came to 6 bases and at J to 3 bases, leaving 15 bases not matched to a gene. This CDR3 is CASSLPGASGAVYNEQFF. CDR3 nucleotide sequence: TGTGCCAGCAGCCTACCTGGGGCTAGCGGGGCTGTCTACAATGAGCAGTTCTTC.

This rearrangement joins TRBV7-8 to TRBJ1-6, with D perhaps matching TRBD1 (6 bases). Trimming took off 1 base at V and 7 bases at J, with 14 bases between the two ends. The CDR3 length is 16 residues. Looked up from germline, CDR1 is SGHVS and CDR2 is FQNEAQ. The CDR3 region has the DNA TGTGCCAGCAGCTTAGAGGTGGGGGCGCGCAATTCACCCCTCCACTTT. Protein: CASSLEVGARNSPLHF. Filled out from reference TRBV7-8 and TRBJ1-6, the complete variable domain reads GAGVSQSPRYKVAKRGQDVALRCDPISGHVSLFWYQQALGQGPEFLTYFQNEAQLDKSGLPSDRFFAERPEGSVSTLKIQRTQQEDSAVYLCASSLEVGARNSPLHFGNGTRLTVT.

The V call is TRBV7-6, the J call TRBJ1-1; a weak D match, TRBD1 (5 bases). Germline CDR1 is SGHVS and CDR2 is FNYEAQ. V was shortened by 1 base and J by 1 base, with 10 bases between the two germline ends. CDR3 length: 15 residues. For the CDR3, the DNA is TGTGCCAGCAGCTTAGATGGGCAGGGGAACACTGAAGCTTTCTTT. Amino acid sequence: CASSLDGQGNTEAFF.

The CDR3: CASSPSGREKFF. DNA for the CDR3: TGTGCCAGCAGTCCTAGCGGGAGGGAAAAGTTCTTC. The chain employs TRBV6-6 and TRBJ2-1; 12 nucleotides align to TRBD2. Germline V gives CDR1 MNHNY, CDR2 SVGAGI (reference sequence). The CDR3 is 12 residues long. V lost 5 bases to trimming and J lost 14 bases; unmatched junction nucleotides: 4.

The sample holds one count of this clone. CDR3 coding DNA: TGTGCCAGCTCGGGGGGGAACAATGAGCAGTTCTTC. Amino acid sequence: CASSGGNNEQFF. The chain is built from TRBV7-3 and TRBJ2-1; 8 bases match TRBD2. The germline V gene encodes CDR1 SGHTA and CDR2 FQGTGA. V shed 8 bases and J 5 bases; nucleotides not matched to a gene: 2. CDR3 size: 12 residues.

The rearrangement links TRBV11-3 to TRBJ2-2; TRBD1 aligns across 10 bases. CDR1 is SGHNT and CDR2 is YENEEA in the germline V gene. Germline trimming cut 4 bases from V and 7 bases from J; bases unmatched to any gene: 6. The CDR3 totals 15 residues. CDR3 sequence reads: CASSWGQGNYGELFF. Written as DNA, the CDR3 is TGTGCCAGCAGCTGGGGACAGGGGAATTACGGGGAGCTGTTTTTT.

The chain couples TRBV13 to TRBJ1-1; TRBD1 agrees at 8 bases. With 8 bases clipped from V and 2 bases from J, the junction kept 1 base outside the gene matches. CDR1 is PRHDT and CDR2 is FYEKMQ in the germline V gene (reference sequence). This CDR3 contains 12 residues. The CDR3 bases are TGTGCCAGCGGGACAGGAAACACTGAAGCTTTCTTT. This codes for CASGTGNTEAFF. Based on the CDR3 plus reference TRBV13 and TRBJ1-1, the full variable domain is AAGVIQSPRHLIKEKRETATLKCYPIPRHDTVYWYQQGPGQDPQFLISFYEKMQSDKGSIPDRFSAQQFSDYHSELNMSSLELGDSALYFCASGTGNTEAFFGQGTRLTVV.

The chain combines TRBV27 with TRBJ1-5, with 12 bases that match TRBD1. Germline CDR1 and CDR2: MNHEY and SMNVEV (reference sequence). The CDR3 length is 20 residues. Unmatched junction bases numbered 15, after V lost 5 bases and J lost 1 base. The CDR3 DNA sequence: TGTGCCAGCAGTGAGCGATCGGCCGGGACAGGGGGCAGGAGCAATCAGCCCCAGCATTTT. This gives the protein CASSERSAGTGGRSNQPQHF.

J is TRBJ1-2 and V is TRBV6-5, with D perhaps TRBD1 (5 bases). V shed 7 bases and J shed 4 bases, with 13 bases lying between them. The CDR3 extends over 13 amino acids. Per the germline V gene, CDR1 is MNHEY and CDR2 is SVGAGI. In DNA form, the CDR3 reads TGTGCCAGCACCGCGACAGAATCCTATGGCTACACCTTC. Amino acids: CASTATESYGYTF.

The chain has TRBV6-2 or TRBV6-3 and TRBJ1-2, with TRBD1 matching over 8 bases. Germline V gene lookup returns CDR1 MNHEY and CDR2 SVGEGT. This CDR3 has 15 residues. The V and J ends lost 5 bases and 6 bases, in that order; junction bases with no gene match: 11. The CDR3 DNA reads TGTGCCAGCAGTAACCGGGAGCGGGACAGGCATGGCTACACCTTC. The encoded protein is CASSNRERDRHGYTF.